Listed below are T cell receptor beta chains from one sample, sequenced in a study of read filtering for tumor transcriptome and immune sequencing. TCRdb itself ran the reads through MiXCR, one entry per CDR3 protein. Among roughly 46,000 distinct CDR3 sequences listed, approximately 12% were seen once. The specimen sequenced was a population of CD138-negative cells sorted from bone marrow. These receptors were obtained from a donor aged 40 or over with multiple myeloma. Both conserved end residues are part of each CDR3. The D gene is left open where the match is weak. Only some rows state a clone size, as once, few, many or a class for expanded clones.

>TRBD2|TRBV15|many|TRBJ2-1
CATSGDPGGSGYNEQFF
TGTGCCACCAGCGGCGATCCGGGAGGGAGTGGGTACAATGAGCAGTTCTTC
>TRBD1|TRBV18|.|TRBJ1-1
CASSPGGGNTEALF
TGTGCCAGCTCGCCAGGGGGGGGGAACACTGAAGCTCTCTTT
>TRBD2|TRBV12-3/TRBV12-4|many|TRBJ2-1
CASSGTSGSYNEQFF
TGTGCCAGCAGTGGGACTAGCGGGAGCTACAATGAGCAGTTCTTC
>TRBD1|TRBV19|many|TRBJ2-5
CASSIRLTGVETQYF
TGTGCCAGTAGTATTAGATTGACAGGGGTAGAGACCCAGTACTTC
>TRBD1|TRBV2|many|TRBJ2-2
CASAPTGATGELFF
TGTGCCAGCGCACCTACAGGGGCCACCGGGGAGCTGTTTTTT
>.|TRBV5-1|many|TRBJ2-2
CASSSQTGTTGELFF
TGCGCCAGCAGCTCTCAAACAGGGACCACCGGGGAGCTGTTTTTT
>.|TRBV6-5|many|TRBJ1-1
CASREGNTEAFF
TGTGCCAGCAGGGAGGGGAACACTGAAGCTTTCTTT
>.|TRBV30|.|TRBJ2-5
CTWRSGSQETQYF
TGTACCTGGAGATCAGGGAGCCAAGAGACCCAGTACTTC
>.|TRBV12-3/TRBV12-4|many|TRBJ1-4
CASSLGALGKLFF
TGTGCCAGCAGTTTAGGTGCGCTGGGAAAACTGTTTTTT
>.|TRBV6-1|many|TRBJ2-1
CASMTGSSNEQFF
TGTGCCAGCATGACGGGATCGTCCAATGAGCAGTTCTTC
>TRBD2|TRBV27|many|TRBJ2-2
CASSYSGSGGELFF
TGTGCCAGCAGTTATAGCGGGAGTGGCGGGGAGCTGTTTTTT
>TRBD1|TRBV7-9|many|TRBJ2-1
CASSPPGQLTVNEQFF
TGTGCCAGCAGCCCCCCGGGACAGTTAACCGTCAATGAGCAGTTCTTC
>.|TRBV6-1|many|TRBJ2-2
CASIPETGELFF
TGTGCCAGCATCCCCGAGACCGGGGAGCTGTTTTTT
>.|TRBV12-3/TRBV12-4|.|TRBJ2-1
CASSSGGRGQFF
TGTGCCAGCTCCTCAGGCGGGCGGGGGCAGTTCTTC
>TRBD1|TRBV5-1|.|TRBJ1-2
CASSMGQLYGYTF
TGCGCCAGCAGCATGGGACAGCTCTATGGCTACACCTTC
>.|TRBV7-2|many|TRBJ2-1
CASSRVPGGSVSEQFF
TGTGCCAGCAGTAGGGTGCCTGGGGGTTCAGTTAGTGAGCAGTTCTTC
>TRBD2|TRBV7-9|many|TRBJ2-1
CASSLMGLADNEQFF
TGTGCCAGCAGCTTAATGGGACTAGCGGACAATGAGCAGTTCTTC
>TRBD1|TRBV24-1|many|TRBJ2-2
CATSDFGQGRTGELFF
TGTGCCACCAGTGATTTCGGACAGGGTCGGACCGGGGAGCTGTTTTTT
>.|TRBV29-1|many|TRBJ2-1
CSVERQVEQFF
TGCAGCGTTGAACGGCAGGTTGAGCAGTTCTTC
>TRBD1|TRBV12-3/TRBV12-4|many|TRBJ1-1
CASSSITGVLTEAFF
TGTGCCAGCAGTTCTATCACAGGGGTTTTGACTGAAGCTTTCTTT
>TRBD2|TRBV20-1|many|TRBJ2-5
CSASTGLERQETQYF
TGCAGTGCTAGCACGGGACTAGAAAGGCAAGAGACCCAGTACTTC
>.|TRBV6-2/TRBV6-3|many|TRBJ2-1
CASSRTQQFF
TGTGCCAGCAGTCGGACACAGCAGTTCTTC
>.|TRBV27|.|TRBJ2-6
CASAALSGANVLTF
TGTGCCAGCGCCGCCCTCTCTGGGGCCAACGTCCTGACTTTC
>TRBD2|TRBV29-1|many|TRBJ2-1
CSVPSGGLAGVGEQFF
TGCAGCGTCCCGTCGGGAGGACTAGCGGGAGTGGGTGAGCAGTTCTTC
>.|TRBV24-1|many|TRBJ2-2
CATSTPGYGGELFF
TGTGCCACCAGTACTCCAGGGTACGGCGGGGAGCTGTTTTTT
>TRBD2|TRBV4-3|many|TRBJ2-7
CASSQVGSGRMYEQYF
TGCGCCAGCAGCCAAGTCGGTAGCGGGAGGATGTACGAGCAGTACTTC
>TRBD2|TRBV20-1|many|TRBJ2-7
CSARDQARSSGSHEQYF
TGCAGTGCTAGAGATCAGGCGCGGTCTAGCGGGAGCCACGAGCAGTACTTC
>.|TRBV25-1|many|TRBJ2-3
CASSEPEGGTDTQYF
TGTGCCAGCAGTGAACCAGAAGGGGGCACAGATACGCAGTATTTT
>.|TRBV5-1|many|TRBJ2-5
CASSLDSAGLETQYF
TGCGCCAGCAGCTTGGATAGTGCAGGGCTAGAGACCCAGTACTTC
>.|TRBV6-1|many|TRBJ2-3
CASSGRYTGDTQYF
TGTGCCAGCAGTGGAAGGTACACGGGAGATACGCAGTATTTT
>.|TRBV19|many|TRBJ2-6
CATTQGGPGANVLTF
TGTGCCACCACTCAGGGGGGGCCAGGGGCCAACGTCCTGACTTTC
>TRBD2|TRBV7-9|many|TRBJ2-7
CASSFPSGYEQYF
TGTGCCAGCAGCTTCCCTAGCGGCTACGAGCAGTACTTC
>.|TRBV10-3|many|TRBJ1-1
CAIRRGMNTEAFF
TGTGCCATCAGGCGGGGCATGAACACTGAAGCTTTCTTT
>.|TRBV4-3|many|TRBJ1-1
CASSQGDWGNTEAFF
TGCGCCAGCAGCCAAGGGGATTGGGGGAACACTGAAGCTTTCTTT
>TRBD1|TRBV6-5|many|TRBJ2-1
CASSETGTGLYEQFF
TGTGCCAGCAGTGAAACCGGGACAGGGTTGTATGAGCAGTTCTTC
>.|TRBV3-1|many|TRBJ1-1
CASSRTYGGGTEAFF
TGTGCCAGCAGCCGAACATATGGTGGGGGAACTGAAGCTTTCTTT
>TRBD2|TRBV5-6|many|TRBJ2-1
CASRTGGGLAGGVYNEQFF
TGTGCCAGCAGGACTGGAGGGGGACTAGCGGGAGGGGTGTACAATGAGCAGTTCTTC
>TRBD1|TRBV7-9|.|TRBJ2-1
CASSLGDRDHNGQLF
TGTGCCAGCAGTCTAGGGGACAGAGATCACAATGGGCAGTTATTC
>TRBD1|TRBV11-1|many|TRBJ2-1
CASSPRGREQFF
TGTGCCAGCAGCCCCAGGGGGCGCGAGCAGTTCTTC
>.|TRBV18|many|TRBJ2-1
CASSPGLGSYNEQFF
TGTGCCAGCTCACCAGGGCTCGGCTCCTACAATGAGCAGTTCTTC
>.|TRBV7-2|many|TRBJ1-2
CASSYISWGASNYGYTF
TGTGCCAGCAGCTACATCAGCTGGGGGGCATCTAACTATGGCTACACCTTC
>.|TRBV3-2|many|TRBJ2-2
CASSPTPQGAATGELFF
TGTGCCAGCAGCCCGACCCCCCAGGGGGCGGCTACCGGGGAGCTGTTTTTT
>TRBD2|TRBV5-1|many|TRBJ2-2
CASSPLAGANTGELFF
TGCGCCAGCTCCCCACTGGCGGGAGCAAACACCGGGGAGCTGTTTTTT
>.|TRBV25-1|many|TRBJ2-5
CASSEFGGTEETQYF
TGTGCCAGCAGTGAATTTGGGGGGACCGAAGAGACCCAGTACTTC
>TRBD1|TRBV11-2|many|TRBJ2-1
CISGGANEQFF
TGTATTTCAGGGGGTGCCAATGAGCAGTTCTTC
>.|TRBV6-2/TRBV6-3|.|TRBJ2-1
CAGSFPWRSRNEQFF
TGTGCCGGCAGTTTCCCCTGGCGTAGCCGTAATGAGCAGTTCTTC
>TRBD2|TRBV27|many|TRBJ2-2
CASSWTSGNTGELFF
TGTGCCAGCAGTTGGACTAGCGGGAACACCGGGGAGCTGTTTTTT
>TRBD1|TRBV30|.|TRBJ1-1
CAWERGTGPLGAEAFF
TGCGCCTGGGAAAGGGGGACAGGGCCCTTGGGGGCTGAAGCTTTCTTT
>TRBD2|TRBV3-1|many|TRBJ2-2
CASSQLTSGLNTGELFF
TGTGCCAGCAGCCAGCTTACTAGCGGTCTCAACACCGGGGAGCTGTTTTTT
>TRBD1|TRBV7-9|many|TRBJ1-2
CASSSPPGQPSYGYTF
TGTGCCAGCAGCTCTCCGCCGGGACAGCCTTCTTATGGCTACACCTTC
>.|TRBV12-5|many|TRBJ2-2
CASRRGPNTGELFF
TGTGCTTCACGCCGGGGGCCGAACACCGGGGAGCTGTTTTTT
>.|TRBV6-5|many|TRBJ2-7
CASEELNGEQYF
TGTGCCAGCGAGGAACTTAATGGGGAGCAGTACTTC
>TRBD2|TRBV7-9|many|TRBJ2-1
CASSSGGFLWGNEQFF
TGTGCCAGCAGCTCGGGGGGGTTCTTATGGGGCAATGAGCAGTTCTTC
>TRBD2|TRBV20-1|many|TRBJ2-5
CSAVAGTSVETQYF
TGCAGTGCTGTAGCCGGGACTAGTGTAGAGACCCAGTACTTC
>.|TRBV29-1|many|TRBJ2-5
CSVEKETQYF
TGCAGCGTTGAAAAAGAGACCCAGTACTTC